The sequence of this T cell receptor (beta chain) was determined in a study of blood T cells in healthy people across ages. The germline V gene encodes CDR1 MNHEY and CDR2 SVGAGI. The CDR3 consists of 14 residues. Trimming stripped 1 base from V and 2 bases from J, with 5 bases between. Together with a sample-barcoded 5' primer, a J-beta primer mix was included in a second PCR lasting about 6 to 11 cycles. TCRdb analysed the 5' RACE reads with MiXCR anew, one entry per CDR3 protein. This table has around 820,000 distinct CDR3 sequences, more than 20% appearing once. These data were also reused for a study on T cells of mothers and their children.

This chain links TRBV6-5 with TRBJ2-2; no definite D call. This TCR came from a boy between 10 and 17 years old in good health. The sequenced sample was blood. DNA for the CDR3: TGTGCCAGCAGTTACTTTCCTAACACCGGGGAGCTGTTTTTT. It encodes CASSYFPNTGELFF.